This is a list of T cell receptor beta chains from one sample in a study of Ad26.COV2.S vaccination and SARS-CoV-2 variants. Assay: immunoSEQ multiplex PCR; the TCRdb copy retains only in-frame clones and omits some. The sample has around 300,000 clones, 86% seen once. Specimen: peripheral blood, collected in a trial of Ad26.COV2.S vaccine versus placebo. The receptors here all came from a person aged 18 to 59 who received the Ad26.COV2.S COVID-19 vaccine or a placebo. CDR3s include the opening cysteine and the closing phenylalanine or tryptophan. The order of the fields is D gene, clone size, V gene, J gene, CDR3 protein. D genes are given only for firm matches. Clone size appears in some rows only: once, few, many, or a class for an expanded clone.

>NA|NA|TRBV9|TRBJ1-3
CASSVDTYSGNTIYF
>NA|NA|TRBV12-3/TRBV12-4|TRBJ1-1
CASSPPDGREAFF
>NA|NA|TRBV4-2|TRBJ1-1
CASSPQTGRNTEAFF
>NA|NA|TRBV11-2|TRBJ1-1
CASTLNTEAFF
>TRBD1|NA|TRBV27|TRBJ1-1
CASSFPPGQGAVNTEAFF
>TRBD2|NA|TRBV6-5|TRBJ2-1
CASSSGGQGYNEQFF
>NA|NA|TRBV4-1|TRBJ1-5
CASSQDRPGNQPQHF
>NA|few|TRBV5-1|TRBJ2-7
CASRVRATDSYEQYF
>NA|once|TRBV18|TRBJ2-1
CASSRTHTYNEQFF
>NA|NA|TRBV6-5|TRBJ1-1
CASSYSGGLNTEAFF
>NA|once|TRBV18|TRBJ2-1
CASSPPTGRKYNEQFF
>NA|NA|TRBV7-6|TRBJ2-6
CASGGGLGGANVLTF
>NA|once|TRBV28|TRBJ1-1
CASIPGTPEAFF
>NA|NA|TRBV28|TRBJ2-1
CASKAPGGQGARNEQFF
>NA|NA|TRBV7-2|TRBJ1-4
CASSSSRALNEKLFF
>NA|once|TRBV27|TRBJ2-7
CASPLQVSFSYEQYF
>NA|NA|TRBV6-1|TRBJ2-7
CASSEMGRQSSYEQYF
>TRBD2|NA|TRBV5-4|TRBJ2-5
CASSFPAGVGGTQYF
>TRBD2|NA|TRBV7-2|TRBJ2-3
CASSAQLAGAQGTQYF
>TRBD2|NA|TRBV24-1|TRBJ2-5
CATSAPSGGQETQYF
>TRBD1|NA|TRBV11-3|TRBJ2-2
CASSPGTANTGELFF
>NA|once|TRBV28|TRBJ2-7
CASSLPLNLGKALYEQYF
>NA|NA|TRBV19|TRBJ2-7
CASSIRKDRDYEQYF
>NA|NA|TRBV19|TRBJ1-1
CASSIDRVGPAGAFF
>TRBD1|NA|TRBV19|TRBJ1-6
CASRDRGGSPLHF
>TRBD2|NA|TRBV7-9|TRBJ2-1
CASASGLAGHNEQFF
>NA|NA|TRBV28|TRBJ2-7
CASSRDQYEQYF
>NA|NA|TRBV27|TRBJ2-1
CASSLGGSPYNEQFF
>NA|NA|TRBV12-3/TRBV12-4|TRBJ2-1
CASRWEAVNEQFF
>NA|NA|TRBV7-2|TRBJ1-5
CASSSFLDQPQHF
>TRBD2|NA|TRBV28|TRBJ2-1
CASRPFLAGVGNEQFF
>NA|NA|TRBV28|TRBJ1-5
CASSFISQPQHF
>TRBD2|NA|TRBV9|TRBJ2-2
CASSVGLAGELFF
>NA|NA|TRBV6-6|TRBJ2-7
CASRPRVSGEYEQYF
>NA|NA|TRBV7-9|TRBJ1-1
CASSGWVGMNTEAFF
>NA|NA|TRBV4-1|TRBJ2-6
CASSQEYSGVGANVLTF
>TRBD2|once|TRBV29-1|TRBJ2-7
CSVAVAVGRVGEQYF
>TRBD2|NA|TRBV7-9|TRBJ2-3
CASSLASGLAGGADTQYF
>TRBD2|once|TRBV7-1|TRBJ2-4
CASSSPGPGTRELSPALAKNIQYF
>TRBD2|NA|TRBV7-9|TRBJ2-7
CASSFGSGGSYEQYF